Detailed here is one T cell receptor (beta chain). As yet, its antigen is unknown. V was pared by 0 bases and J by 1 base, with 4 bases between. This CDR3 is 13 amino acids long. Germline lookup yields CDR1 SGHRS and CDR2 YFSETQ. This sample was taken from a study of OX40 agonist ivuxolimab in advanced cancers. Turning to the study itself: Participants, 70% to 90% male, averaged roughly 60 years of age, ranging from about 23 to 80.

Clones were read by immunoSEQ multiplex PCR, and TCRdb kept only the in-frame ones, dropping some. This sample has about 31,000 clones, with around 87% found just once. Findings and caveats of the study: Certain nonresponding patients likewise had low normalized T-cell clonal expansion. Both CD4+ and CD8+ T cell populations in blood had undergone clonal expansion by week 6 at 0.1 to 3.0 mg/kg.

The source material was CD4+ or CD8+ T cells sorted from blood, sampled in a trial of the OX40 agonist ivuxolimab. This chain connects TRBV5-1 to TRBJ2-5, with D unclear. This clonotype was sampled from an adult with an advanced solid tumor such as melanoma, head and neck, liver or kidney cancer. DNA of the CDR3: TGCGCCAGCAGCTTGGGCAGCCAAGAGACCCAGTACTTC. This gives the protein CASSLGSQETQYF.